These T cell receptor beta chains were read from a single sample in a study of shared clonotypes between healthy human individuals. Data came from immunoSEQ multiplex PCR; TCRdb stores just in-frame clones and leaves some out. This sample has over 750,000 clones; 90% to 97% occur once, and the top ten carry about 0.22%. Sequencing was done on a sample of naive CD8+ T cells sorted from blood. These receptor sequences come from a man between 25 and 39 years old in good health. CDR3s include the opening cysteine and the closing phenylalanine or tryptophan. The D gene is left open where the match is weak. Size values are once, few and many counts, or a class for expanded clones, and some rows have none.

j_call v_call clone_size d_call cdr3_length cdr3_aa cdr3_nt
TRBJ2-1 TRBV7-3 - TRBD2 16 CASSPIAGTSYNEQFF TGTGCCAGCAGTCCTATAGCGGGAACCTCCTACAATGAGCAGTTCTTC
TRBJ1-2 TRBV7-9 - TRBD1 16 CASSFHRDRGRVGYTF TGTGCCAGCAGCTTCCACCGAGACAGGGGGCGGGTTGGCTACACCTTC
TRBJ1-2 TRBV29-1 - - 13 CSVENGEDYGYTF TGCAGCGTCGAGAATGGGGAAGACTATGGCTACACCTTC
TRBJ2-3 TRBV18 - - 16 CASSREVVRVADTQYF TGTGCCAGCTCACGGGAGGTTGTACGGGTAGCGGATACGCAGTATTTT
TRBJ2-3 TRBV2 - - 11 CASEDADTQYF TGTGCCAGCGAGGACGCAGATACGCAGTATTTT
TRBJ1-2 TRBV30 - - 13 CAWSVLQGWGYTF TGTGCCTGGAGTGTACTACAGGGATGGGGCTACACCTTC
TRBJ1-2 TRBV28 - - 17 CASSPGRYPKPNYGYTF TGTGCCAGCAGCCCCGGGCGGTACCCGAAACCTAACTATGGCTACACCTTC
TRBJ2-5 TRBV5-1 once TRBD2 16 CASSSSLAGGGETQYF TGCGCCAGCAGCTCCTCGCTAGCGGGAGGGGGAGAGACCCAGTACTTC
TRBJ2-1 TRBV7-8 once TRBD2 17 CASSPRLAGGSYNEQFF TGTGCCAGCAGCCCAAGACTAGCGGGAGGGTCCTACAATGAGCAGTTCTTC
TRBJ2-5 TRBV4-2 - - 13 CASSRFLGETQYF TGTGCCAGCAGCCGGTTTCTTGGGGAGACCCAGTACTTC